The 29 T cell receptor beta chains listed next were all sequenced from one sample in a study of T cells after yellow fever vaccination. A single record per CDR3 protein comes from TCRdb applying MiXCR to the 5' RACE reads. The sample shows some 600,000 distinct CDR3 sequences, around 17% of them seen only once. The source was PBMCs, collected 4 to 5 days after the first yellow fever vaccination. Receptor source: a man between 18 and 35 years old who received the YFV17D yellow fever vaccine.

The sample holds a few counts of this clonotype. The chain employs TRBV7-3 and TRBJ2-3; D unclear. The CDR3 contains 14 residues. The germline gives CDR1 SGHTA, CDR2 FQGTGA. V lost 5 bases, J lost 0 bases, and 9 bases lay in between. The CDR3 bases are TGTGCCAGCAGCGAGTCGACTAGCACAGATACGCAGTATTTT. Its protein is CASSESTSTDTQYF.

The rearrangement joins TRBV5-1 to TRBJ2-1; weak D call: TRBD1 (6 bases). The CDR3 is 14 residues long. Germline assignment: CDR1 SGHRS and CDR2 YFSETQ. The germline V and J ends were trimmed by 3 bases and 8 bases, with 15 bases remaining between them. CDR3 residues: CASSWRRTVDEQFF. Written as DNA, the CDR3 is TGCGCCAGCAGCTGGAGGAGGACAGTCGATGAGCAGTTCTTC.

This clonotype was counted between two and nine times. The chain joins TRBV28 to TRBJ1-5; TRBD1 aligns across 7 bases. The CDR3 length is 14 residues. V lost 6 bases to trimming and J lost 2 bases; unmatched junction nucleotides: 4. Per the germline V gene, CDR1 is MDHEN and CDR2 is SYDVKM. CDR3 protein: CASSGGQGNQPQHF. The CDR3 nucleotides are TGTGCCAGCAGCGGAGGACAGGGCAATCAGCCCCAGCATTTT.

There are a few counts of this clonotype. The chain couples TRBV2 to TRBJ1-2; unclear D gene. The germline V gene encodes CDR1 SNHLY and CDR2 FYNNEI. The CDR3 runs to 14 residues. The germline V and J ends were trimmed by 3 bases and 3 bases, with 11 bases remaining between them. CDR3 in DNA: TGTGCCAGCAGTGACGACGGGGTGGACTATGGCTACACCTTC. Amino acids: CASSDDGVDYGYTF.

This clonotype was counted a few times. Since a much larger clone is just one base distant, this may be a read error. The genes are TRBV4-2 and TRBJ2-3; TRBD2 matches 9 bases. The CDR3 has 14 amino acids. Germline lookup yields CDR1 LGHNA and CDR2 YNFKEQ. Trimming removed 5 bases from V and 2 bases from J; junction bases left unmatched: 2. As DNA, the CDR3 is TGTGCCAGCAGCTCTAGCGGGGCCACAGATACGCAGTATTTT. Amino acids: CASSSSGATDTQYF.

The chain joins TRBV13 to TRBJ2-5, with 12 bases matching TRBD2. The junction had 7 bases not matched to a gene; V was cut back by 6 bases and J by 5 bases. The CDR3 is 15 amino acids. CDR1 and CDR2 (germline): PRHDT, FYEKMQ (reference sequence). The CDR3 sequence: CASSSTSGGLETQYF. The CDR3, as DNA: TGTGCCAGCAGTTCGACTAGCGGGGGTTTGGAGACCCAGTACTTC.

This clonotype was counted only a few times. The chain couples TRBV2 to TRBJ2-7; D uncertain. The germline gives CDR1 SNHLY, CDR2 FYNNEI. This CDR3 has 12 amino acids. The ends were cut back, 2 bases at V and 3 bases at J, with 5 bases in the middle. The CDR3 here is CASSESVYEQYV. CDR3 DNA sequence: TGTGCCAGCAGTGAATCAGTCTACGAGCAGTACGTC.

This clonotype was detected ten times or more. J is TRBJ2-1 and V is TRBV6-4, with a tentative D call TRBD2 (5 bases). The CDR3 totals 14 residues. The germline gives CDR1 MRHNA, CDR2 SNTAGT. With 3 bases removed from V and 4 bases from J, the gap between germline ends came to 10 bases. CDR3 sequence reads: CASSEGSLYNEQFF. CDR3 coding DNA: TGTGCCAGCAGTGAAGGGAGTTTATACAATGAGCAGTTCTTC.

This clonotype was seen more than once but under ten times. The CDR3 coding sequence is TGCGCCAGCAGCTGGGGTAGTCCGGATACGCAGTATTTT. Its protein is CASSWGSPDTQYF. V and J are TRBV5-1 and TRBJ2-3; no firm D call. The CDR3 is 13 amino acids. Looked up from germline, CDR1 is SGHRS and CDR2 is YFSETQ. The V and J ends lost 3 bases and 6 bases respectively, with 11 bases between them.

In this sample, this clonotype turned up a few times. The chain recombines TRBV6-5 with TRBJ2-7, with D perhaps assigned TRBD1 or TRBD2 (6 bases each). V was shortened by 6 bases and J by 6 bases, with 12 bases between the two germline ends. The germline gives CDR1 MNHEY, CDR2 SVGAGI. CDR3 length: 12 amino acids. CDR3 sequence (DNA): TGTGCCAGCAGCCTAAAGGGGGGCGAGCAGTACTTC. It codes for CASSLKGGEQYF.

The table lists this clonotype with many counts. The chain joins TRBV6-5 to TRBJ1-5; TRBD1 aligns across 10 bases. The CDR3 extends over 15 amino acids. With V trimmed by 0 bases and J by 5 bases, 1 base remained unmatched. The germline V gene has CDR1 MNHEY and CDR2 SVGAGI. The CDR3 sequence: CASSYSGTGDQPQHF. The CDR3 nucleotides read TGTGCCAGCAGTTACTCCGGGACAGGGGATCAGCCCCAGCATTTT.

The sample holds a few counts of this clonotype. The V and J genes are TRBV19 and TRBJ1-6; tentative D call: TRBD1 (5 bases). There are 13 residues in the CDR3. Trimming stripped 4 bases from V and 8 bases from J, with 9 bases between. Germline CDR1 LNHDA, CDR2 SQIVND (reference sequence). The CDR3 loop reads CASSKGDYSPLHF. CDR3 nucleotide sequence: TGTGCCAGTAGTAAAGGGGATTATTCACCCCTCCACTTT.

This chain uses TRBV7-3 with TRBJ1-2, with D perhaps matching TRBD1 (6 bases). Per germline, CDR1 SGHTA and CDR2 FQGTGA. The CDR3 contains 15 residues. V dropped 0 bases and J dropped 4 bases, with 12 bases sitting between them. The CDR3 sequence is CASSLTPDRSYGYTF. The DNA of the CDR3 is TGTGCCAGCAGCTTAACTCCAGACAGGTCCTATGGCTACACCTTC.

This clonotype was seen a handful of times. The chain couples TRBV7-9 to TRBJ1-5; D unclear. The CDR3 has 13 amino acids. The germline V and J ends were trimmed by 3 bases and 11 bases, with 14 bases remaining between them. The germline V gene encodes CDR1 SEHNR and CDR2 FQNEAQ (reference sequence). The CDR3 here is CASSLDPHRAQHF. The CDR3 coding sequence is TGTGCCAGCAGCTTGGATCCTCATCGGGCCCAGCATTTT.

This clonotype was detected only a few times. The chain combines TRBV10-1 with TRBJ2-3; 7 positions match TRBD1. Germline V gene sequence: CDR1 WNHNN, CDR2 SYGVQD (reference sequence). This CDR3 spans 17 amino acids. Trimming at V came to 3 bases and at J to 0 bases, leaving 9 bases not matched to a gene. The CDR3 protein is CASSEFGRTGSTDTQYF. CDR3 DNA: TGCGCCAGCAGTGAATTCGGACGGACAGGTAGCACAGATACGCAGTATTTT.

This clonotype has only a few counts. The chain combines TRBV7-6 with TRBJ2-3; D remains ambiguous. The V gene's germline CDR1 is SGHVS and CDR2 FNYEAQ. CDR3 size: 15 residues. Trimming took 5 bases from V and 2 from J, leaving 14 bases between them. This CDR3 reads CASSPSISPTDTQYF. Here the CDR3 DNA reads TGTGCCAGCAGCCCGTCAATATCTCCCACAGATACGCAGTATTTT.

This clonotype has more than one count but fewer than ten. The genes are TRBV11-2 and TRBJ2-1, with a possible D match to TRBD1 (5 bases). Germline-derived CDR1 and CDR2 are SGHAT and FQNNGV. CDR3 length equals 13 residues. V lost 4 bases to trimming and J lost 9 bases, with 13 bases between them. The CDR3 region is CASSSRVSAEQFF. For the CDR3, the DNA is TGTGCCAGCAGCTCCAGGGTGTCGGCTGAGCAGTTCTTC.

There are a few counts of this clonotype. J is TRBJ2-1 and V is TRBV7-2; D is undetermined. Trimming stripped 1 base from V and 6 bases from J, with 7 bases between. Looked up from germline, CDR1 is SGHTA and CDR2 is FQGNSA. CDR3 size: 13 residues. The CDR3: CASSLVWVNEQFF. The CDR3 nucleotides are TGTGCCAGCAGCTTAGTCTGGGTCAATGAGCAGTTCTTC. Complete variable domain (other parts from reference TRBV7-2 and TRBJ2-1): GAGVSQSPSNKVTEKGKDVELRCDPISGHTALYWYRQSLGQGLEFLIYFQGNSAPDKSGLPSDRFSAERTGGSVSTLTIQRTQQEDSAVYLCASSLVWVNEQFFGPGTRLTVL.

As to this clonotype: Given the absence of the conserved phenylalanine or tryptophan at the CDR3 end, a read error is likely. The chain is built from TRBV19 and TRBJ2-3; D unresolved. Germline V gene data show CDR1 as LNHDA and CDR2 as SQIVND (reference sequence). Between the trimmed V and J ends, which lost 7 bases and 2 bases, there was a span of 13 bases. The CDR3 consists of 14 residues. The CDR3 DNA follows: TGTGCCAGTACCAAGGCCATCGACACAGATACGCAGTATTTG. Amino acids: CASTKAIDTDTQYL.

A few counts support this clonotype. The rearrangement uses TRBV7-8 and TRBJ1-1; the match to TRBD1 covers 9 bases. The ends lost 5 bases at V and 6 bases at J; junction bases unmatched: 10. CDR3 length equals 15 residues. Germline CDR1 SGHVS, CDR2 FQNEAQ. The CDR3 loop reads CASSQPTGGRAEAFF. In nucleotides, the CDR3 is TGTGCCAGCAGCCAACCGACAGGGGGGAGGGCTGAAGCTTTCTTT.

This clonotype has just a few counts. The V and J genes are TRBV27 and TRBJ1-6; 10 bases match TRBD1. The V gene's germline CDR1 is MNHEY and CDR2 SMNVEV (reference sequence). The CDR3 consists of 15 residues. With V trimmed by 5 bases and J by 9 bases, 7 bases remained unmatched. CDR3: CASSDPGQGTSPLHF. DNA for the CDR3: TGTGCCAGCAGTGATCCGGGACAGGGGACTTCACCCCTCCACTTT.

This clonotype came up a few times. Written as DNA, the CDR3 is TGTGCCAGCAGTTGCCGCCGGGACGGGCGAGTCGCCAAAAACATTCAGTACTTC. The encoded protein is CASSCRRDGRVAKNIQYF. The V and J genes are TRBV28 and TRBJ2-4; perhaps D is TRBD1 or TRBD2 (5 bases each). The CDR3 sequence is 18 residues long. CDR1 MDHEN and CDR2 SYDVKM come from the germline V gene. Trimming took 4 bases from V and 1 from J, leaving 20 bases between them.

The table lists this clonotype with a few counts. The chain links TRBV28 to TRBJ1-5; TRBD1 matches 8 bases. The CDR3 has 14 amino acids. V was clipped by 7 bases and J by 1 base; unmatched bases: 3. Looked up from germline, CDR1 is MDHEN and CDR2 is SYDVKM. CDR3 protein: CASTAGGSNQPQHF. The CDR3 region has the DNA TGTGCCAGCACCGCAGGGGGCAGCAATCAGCCCCAGCATTTT.

This chain uses TRBV6-5 with TRBJ1-1, with 8 nucleotides matching TRBD1. Trimming at V came to 2 bases and at J to 1 base, leaving 3 bases not matched to a gene. CDR3 length equals 15 residues. Germline CDR1 is MNHEY and CDR2 is SVGAGI. The DNA for the CDR3 is TGTGCCAGCAGTTACGGGACAGGAGCGAACACTGAAGCTTTCTTT. The encoded protein is CASSYGTGANTEAFF.

This clonotype was counted at least ten times. The chain uses TRBV6-2 or TRBV6-3 and TRBJ1-1; the D is unclear. Deletions cut 7 bases from V and 1 base from J, with 10 bases between. The CDR3 is 13 amino acids. Germline CDR1 is MNHEY and CDR2 is SVGEGT. The CDR3 sequence is CASITEPNTEAFF. CDR3 DNA: TGTGCCAGCATAACAGAACCGAACACTGAAGCTTTCTTT.

The V call is TRBV9, the J call TRBJ1-3; no reliable D call. Germline V gives CDR1 SGDLS, CDR2 YYNGEE. The CDR3 totals 14 residues. V was cut by 0 bases and J by 2 bases, with 6 bases left in between. CDR3 sequence reads: CASSVGEAGNTIYF. CDR3 nucleotides: TGTGCCAGCAGCGTAGGAGAGGCTGGAAACACCATATATTTT.

The V and J genes are TRBV15 and TRBJ2-1, with 8 bases fitting TRBD1. Germline lookup yields CDR1 LNHNV and CDR2 YYDKDF (reference sequence). V lost 5 bases and J lost 1; bases outside the gene matches: 4. This CDR3 has 15 residues. CDR3 sequence: CATSSRTGSYNEQFF. CDR3 DNA: TGTGCCACCAGCTCCCGGACAGGGTCCTACAATGAGCAGTTCTTC. Full variable domain (rest looked up from reference TRBV15 and TRBJ2-1): DAMVIQNPRYQVTQFGKPVTLSCSQTLNHNVMYWYQQKSSQAPKLLFHYYDKDFNNEADTPDNFQSRRPNTSFCFLDIRSPGLGDTAMYLCATSSRTGSYNEQFFGPGTRLTVL.

This chain uses TRBV11-3 with TRBJ2-3; 10 bases align to TRBD2. Looked up from germline, CDR1 is SGHNT and CDR2 is YENEEA. This CDR3 has 17 amino acids. The ends lost 5 bases at V and 4 bases at J; junction bases unmatched: 12. The CDR3 DNA is TGTGCCAGCAGCCCAGGTCAGGCTAGCGGGGGTTCAGATACGCAGTATTTT. Translated: CASSPGQASGGSDTQYF.

This clonotype was detected a few times. The rearrangement uses TRBV6-6 and TRBJ1-3; D call uncertain. The CDR3 extends over 13 amino acids. Deletions cut 2 bases from V and 3 bases from J, with 5 bases between. In germline, CDR1 is MNHNY, CDR2 SVGAGI (reference sequence). CDR3 in amino acids: CASSYGDGNTIYF. CDR3 nucleotides: TGTGCCAGCAGTTACGGTGATGGAAACACCATATATTTT.